This T cell receptor (beta chain) was retrieved from a study of T cell changes during pregnancy in multiple sclerosis. Repertoires were generated with immunoSEQ multiplex PCR, while TCRdb's copy carries only in-frame clones and drops some. This sample has under 50,000 clones, with under 95% found just once. This clone was seen only once. The ends lost 4 bases at V and 0 bases at J; junction bases unmatched: 3. This CDR3 has 16 amino acids. Germline CDR1 reads SEHNR; CDR2 reads FQNEAQ (reference sequence). The TCR sequence derives from a female donor in good health, enrolled as a control in a pregnancy study. The chain has TRBV7-9 and TRBJ2-2; 9 nucleotides match TRBD1. This specimen consisted of CD4+ T cells from peripheral blood mononuclear cells, obtained in the second trimester of pregnancy. DNA for the CDR3: TGTGCCAGCAGCTCTCGGACAGGGGCGAACACCGGGGAGCTGTTTTTT. It specifies CASSSRTGANTGELFF.